The 29 T cell receptor beta chains presented below share a single source sample, sequenced in a study of blood T cells in healthy people across ages. Next came a second PCR, run for about 6 to 11 cycles, which used a sample-barcoded 5' primer along with a J-beta primer mix. Using its own MiXCR run on the 5' RACE reads, TCRdb lists one record per CDR3 protein. The repertoire has 1.4 million or so distinct CDR3 sequences, roughly two fifths of them found once; the top ten carry about 3.8%. Sequencing was performed on blood. Source of these receptors: a woman aged 18-29 years in good health.

The chain combines TRBV24-1 with TRBJ2-2, with a weak D call TRBD1 (6 bases). The length of the CDR3 is 12 residues. Germline-derived CDR1 and CDR2 are KGHDR and SFDVKD. With 6 bases removed from V and 6 bases from J, the gap between germline ends came to 7 bases. The CDR3 reads CATSSGAGELFF. CDR3 DNA: TGTGCCACCAGTTCAGGGGCCGGGGAGCTGTTTTTT.

The V call is TRBV7-7, the J call TRBJ2-3; 8 bases are a match to TRBD2. The CDR3 is 16 amino acids. Germline trimming cut 5 bases from V and 2 bases from J; bases unmatched to any gene: 9. Germline V CDR1 and CDR2: SSHAT, FNYEAQ (reference sequence). The CDR3 is CASSPGGGGITDTQYF. CDR3 in DNA: TGTGCCAGCAGCCCCGGCGGCGGGGGGATCACAGATACGCAGTATTTT. Based on the CDR3 plus reference TRBV7-7 and TRBJ2-3, the full variable domain is GAGVSQSPRYKVTKRGQDVTLRCDPISSHATLYWYQQALGQGPEFLTYFNYEAQPDKSGLPSDRFSAERPEGSISTLTIQRTEQRDSAMYRCASSPGGGGITDTQYFGPGTRLTVL.

This clonotype was seen many times. This chain links TRBV5-1 with TRBJ1-1, with D maybe TRBD1 (6 bases). This CDR3 is built from 14 residues. The germline CDR1 and CDR2 sequences are SGHRS and YFSETQ. With 2 bases removed from V and 5 bases from J, the gap between germline ends came to 13 bases. The DNA for the CDR3 is TGCGCCAGCAGCTTACAGGGAAAGGGGACTGAAGCTTTCTTT. It translates to CASSLQGKGTEAFF.

The chain carries TRBV30 and TRBJ1-3, with unresolved D. V was clipped by 0 bases and J by 4 bases, with 4 bases between them. The CDR3 totals 12 residues. Germline CDR1 reads GTSNPN; CDR2 reads SVGIG (reference sequence). The CDR3 sequence: CAWSVLGNTIYF. The CDR3 DNA sequence: TGTGCCTGGAGTGTACTCGGAAACACCATATATTTT.

The gene calls are TRBV5-1 and TRBJ1-1, with a possible D match to TRBD1 (5 bases). CDR3 length equals 15 residues. CDR1 SGHRS and CDR2 YFSETQ come from the germline V gene. The V and J ends lost 3 bases and 0 bases respectively, with 12 bases between them. For the CDR3, the DNA is TGCGCCAGCAGCTCGATGACAGCACTGAACACTGAAGCTTTCTTT. Translated: CASSSMTALNTEAFF. Drawing the rest from reference TRBV5-1 and TRBJ1-1, the complete variable domain is KAGVTQTPRYLIKTRGQQVTLSCSPISGHRSVSWYQQTPGQGLQFLFEYFSETQRNKGNFPGRFSGRQFSNSRSEMNVSTLELGDSALYLCASSSMTALNTEAFFGQGTRLTVV.

V usage is TRBV6-4 and J usage is TRBJ2-3; 9 positions match TRBD2. From germline, CDR1 is MRHNA and CDR2 SNTAGT. The CDR3 covers 15 residues. The V gene end was trimmed by 4 bases and the J gene end by 4 bases; junction bases not matched to a gene: 6. This chain's CDR3 is CASSAVAGASDTQYF. Written as DNA, the CDR3 is TGTGCCAGCAGTGCCGTAGCGGGGGCGTCAGATACGCAGTATTTT.

The chain is built from TRBV4-1 and TRBJ1-1; D remains ambiguous. Between the trimmed V and J ends, which lost 11 bases and 6 bases, there was a span of 13 bases. The CDR3 runs to 11 residues. Germline V lookup: CDR1 MGHRA, CDR2 YSYEKL. The CDR3 spells CASKGSAEAFF. The CDR3 coding sequence is TGCGCCTCCAAAGGGTCGGCTGAAGCTTTCTTT.

The sample holds a few counts of this clonotype. This chain connects TRBV6-2 or TRBV6-3 to TRBJ2-5; TRBD2 matches at 11 bases. The CDR3 runs 16 residues. Germline CDR1 reads MNHEY; CDR2 reads SVGEGT. J gave up 7 bases and V 9 bases, and 16 bases lay outside the gene matches. This CDR3 is CASSPGTSGFRGTQYF. CDR3 DNA sequence: TGTGCCAGTAGTCCCGGGACTAGCGGTTTCAGGGGGACCCAGTACTTC.

The table lists this clonotype with a few counts. The chain recombines TRBV29-1 with TRBJ2-1; TRBD2 aligns across 13 bases. Germline assignment: CDR1 SQVTM and CDR2 ANQGSEA. The CDR3 consists of 16 residues. The J segment lost 3 bases and the V segment lost 6 bases, leaving 8 bases of the junction unmatched. The CDR3 sequence: CSVERTSGSLYNEQFF. CDR3 coding DNA: TGCAGCGTGGAAAGGACTAGCGGGAGCCTCTACAATGAGCAGTTCTTC.

The V and J genes are TRBV7-2 and TRBJ2-5, with 9 bases fitting TRBD2. Germline CDR1 and CDR2: SGHTA and FQGNSA. The CDR3 consists of 13 residues. J gave up 4 bases and V 9 bases, and 6 bases lay outside the gene matches. CDR3 nucleotides: TGTGCCAGTGGCGGGGGGGCCAGAGAGACCCAGTACTTC. Protein product: CASGGGARETQYF.

V gene TRBV9 combines with J gene TRBJ1-5; possible D gene TRBD1, 6 bases. The CDR3 runs 13 residues. The germline V gene encodes CDR1 SGDLS and CDR2 YYNGEE. Trimming took 2 bases from V and 9 from J, leaving 12 bases between them. The CDR3 sequence: CASSVAGDLPQHF. CDR3 DNA sequence: TGTGCCAGCAGCGTGGCAGGGGATTTGCCCCAGCATTTT.

Only a few counts were recorded for this clonotype. The J gene is TRBJ2-6, the V gene TRBV6-6; D is undetermined. There are 13 residues in the CDR3. Germline CDR1 and CDR2: MNHNY and SVGAGI (reference sequence). The ends were cut back, 6 bases at V and 3 bases at J, with 6 bases in the middle. The CDR3 DNA sequence: TGTGCCAGCAGCGACTTTGGGGCCAACGTCCTGACTTTC. Protein: CASSDFGANVLTF.

The rearrangement links TRBV7-2 to TRBJ2-5; TRBD2 matches 7 bases. Trimming took 5 bases from V and 1 from J; bases not matched to a gene: 16. Germline V lookup: CDR1 SGHTA, CDR2 FQGNSA. This CDR3 comprises 18 residues. CDR3 DNA sequence: TGTGCCAGCAGCATAGGGCGACTTTCCTGGACTAGCCAAGAGACCCAGTACTTC. Encoded protein: CASSIGRLSWTSQETQYF.

V and J are TRBV30 and TRBJ2-3; 12 positions agree with TRBD2. The CDR3 consists of 15 residues. V trimming: 1 base; J trimming: 1 base; junction bases outside the gene matches: 0. Germline values: CDR1 GTSNPN, CDR2 SVGIG (reference sequence). CDR3 nucleotide sequence: TGTGCCTGGAGTGGACTAGCGGGAGGCACAGATACGCAGTATTTT. It codes for CAWSGLAGGTDTQYF.

This clonotype has only a few counts. The rearrangement links TRBV6-6 to TRBJ2-7, with a tentative D call TRBD1 (5 bases). The CDR3 is 15 amino acids. Germline-derived CDR1 and CDR2 are MNHNY and SVGAGI (reference sequence). V was shortened by 2 bases and J by 4 bases, with 15 bases between the two germline ends. The CDR3 coding sequence is TGTGCCAGCAGTTACCAGTTGTCAGGGTCGTACGAGCAGTACTTC. This codes for CASSYQLSGSYEQYF.

This chain connects TRBV20-1 to TRBJ2-7; 11 bases match TRBD2. The better agreement between TRBJ2-5 and the DNA end casts doubt on the J call. CDR3 length: 12 residues. Germline V gene sequence: CDR1 DFQATT, CDR2 SNEGSKA (reference sequence). The CDR3 loop is CSAPSGRETQYF. CDR3 in DNA: TGCAGTGCCCCTAGCGGGAGGGAGACCCAGTACTTC.

The chain uses TRBV20-1 and TRBJ2-1, with TRBD2 matching over 7 bases. Germline V CDR1 and CDR2: DFQATT, SNEGSKA (reference sequence). The J segment lost 9 bases and the V segment lost 3 bases, leaving 2 bases of the junction unmatched. This CDR3 region has 11 residues. The DNA of the CDR3 is TGCAGTGCTAGGACTAGCCGTGAGCAGTTCTTC. Protein sequence: CSARTSREQFF.

The chain joins TRBV3-1 to TRBJ2-7; D not certain. CDR3 length equals 13 residues. Between the trimmed V and J ends, which lost 3 bases and 8 bases, there was a span of 14 bases. The germline V gene encodes CDR1 LGHDT and CDR2 YNNKEL (reference sequence). In DNA form, the CDR3 reads TGTGCCAGCAGCCAGGGATATAAGCAGCAGCAGTACTTC. It specifies CASSQGYKQQQYF.

V usage is TRBV7-2 and J usage is TRBJ1-6, with 8 bases fitting TRBD1. Trimming cost V 3 bases and J 3 bases; bases outside gene matches: 4. From germline, CDR1 is SGHTA and CDR2 FQGNSA. The CDR3 loop spans 16 amino acids. In DNA form, the CDR3 reads TGTGCCAGCAGCTTGTTAACAGGGGGCTATAATTCACCCCTCCACTTT. Translating it yields CASSLLTGGYNSPLHF. Using reference TRBV7-2 and TRBJ1-6 for the parts outside the CDR3, the full variable domain is GAGVSQSPSNKVTEKGKDVELRCDPISGHTALYWYRQSLGQGLEFLIYFQGNSAPDKSGLPSDRFSAERTGGSVSTLTIQRTQQEDSAVYLCASSLLTGGYNSPLHFGNGTRLTVT.

The rearrangement uses TRBV10-3 and TRBJ2-1; 10 bases align to TRBD1. CDR1 and CDR2 from the germline V gene are ENHRY and SYGVKD. J lost 0 bases, V lost 11 bases, and 4 bases had no gene match. CDR3 length equals 14 residues. The CDR3 nucleotides are TGTGCCGCAGGACAGGGGGGCTCCTACAATGAGCAGTTCTTC. This gives the protein CAAGQGGSYNEQFF.

The chain combines TRBV28 with TRBJ2-1; TRBD2 might be the D (6 bases). V lost 5 bases and J 4 bases, leaving 27 bases between the germline ends. The CDR3 totals 19 residues. CDR1 and CDR2 from the germline V gene are MDHEN and SYDVKM. CDR3 sequence: CASSTSLLWVAERYNEQFF. DNA of the CDR3: TGTGCCAGCAGTACCTCTCTTTTGTGGGTAGCGGAGCGATACAATGAGCAGTTCTTC.

This clonotype was seen a few times. This rearrangement joins TRBV24-1 to TRBJ2-1; 9 bases are shared with TRBD1. Losses at the gene ends were 1 base for V and 6 bases for J; bases not matched to a gene: 3. The CDR3 runs 15 residues. Germline CDR1 reads KGHDR; CDR2 reads SFDVKD. DNA for the CDR3: TGTGCCACCAGTGATTTAAAGACAGGGGGCAATGAGCAGTTCTTC. It codes for CATSDLKTGGNEQFF.

V is TRBV7-9 and J is TRBJ2-5; TRBD2 might be the D (6 bases). This CDR3 has 11 residues. From germline, CDR1 is SEHNR and CDR2 FQNEAQ (reference sequence). The V and J ends lost 11 bases and 2 bases respectively, with 9 bases between them. Written as DNA, the CDR3 is TGTGCCGGGGAGGATCAAGAGACCCAGTACTTC. As protein: CAGEDQETQYF. Full variable domain (missing parts from reference TRBV7-9 and TRBJ2-5): DTGVSQNPRHKITKRGQNVTFRCDPISEHNRLYWYRQTLGQGPEFLTYFQNEAQLEKSRLLSDRFSAERPKGSFSTLEIQRTEQGDSAMYLCAGEDQETQYFGPGTRLLVL.

The rearrangement links TRBV7-9 to TRBJ2-2; TRBD1 is a possible D gene (5 bases). This CDR3 has 15 amino acids. Germline V CDR1 and CDR2: SEHNR, FQNEAQ (reference sequence). V lost 1 base and J 1 base, leaving 7 bases between the germline ends. The CDR3 DNA reads TGTGCCAGCAGCTTAGGGGGCTTGAACACCGGGGAGCTGTTTTTT. This codes for CASSLGGLNTGELFF.

This clonotype came up a few times. This chain connects TRBV6-5 to TRBJ2-1; D is unclear. The CDR3 consists of 15 residues. In germline, CDR1 is MNHEY, CDR2 SVGAGI. The V end lost 4 bases, the J end lost 0 bases, and 10 bases lay between the germline ends. The CDR3 region is CASSFDRSSYNEQFF. As DNA, the CDR3 is TGTGCCAGCAGTTTTGACCGGAGCTCCTACAATGAGCAGTTCTTC.

The chain uses TRBV11-2 and TRBJ2-7, with 11 bases that match TRBD2. CDR1 and CDR2 (germline): SGHAT, FQNNGV. The CDR3 is 16 amino acids. J was trimmed by 7 bases and V by 5 bases; bases with no gene match: 13. CDR3 in amino acids: CASSTLRLAGNNEQYF. The CDR3 DNA reads as TGTGCCAGCAGCACCTTGCGACTAGCGGGAAACAATGAGCAGTACTTC.

The chain combines TRBV15 with TRBJ2-7; no clear D. The DNA end is more similar to TRBJ2-4, so the J call may be wrong. CDR1 is LNHNV and CDR2 is YYDKDF in the germline V gene (reference sequence). The length of the CDR3 is 16 residues. CDR3 protein: CATSKGVMGAKNIQYF. The CDR3, as DNA: TGTGCCACCAGCAAAGGAGTGATGGGGGCCAAAAACATTCAGTACTTC.

The chain employs TRBV12-3 or TRBV12-4 and TRBJ2-5; either TRBD1 or TRBD2 may supply D (5 bases each). V lost 2 bases and J lost 6, with 16 bases in between. The CDR3 is 15 amino acids. The CDR3 nucleotides are TGTGCCAGCAGTTTATCCGGGGCGTCGGAAAAGACCCAGTACTTC. Its translation is CASSLSGASEKTQYF.

As concerns this clonotype: Relative to the germline gene, one junction end is altered; a read error may explain this. This chain links TRBV13 with TRBJ2-1; maybe TRBD2 (5 bases). Per the germline V gene, CDR1 is PRHDT and CDR2 is FYEKMQ (reference sequence). The CDR3 runs to 13 residues. CDR3 loop: CASSPTDYNGQFF. The CDR3 DNA reads as TGTGCCAGCAGCCCCACCGACTACAATGGGCAGTTCTTC. Using reference TRBV13 and TRBJ2-1 for the parts outside the CDR3, the full variable domain is AAGVIQSPRHLIKEKRETATLKCYPIPRHDTVYWYQQGPGQDPQFLISFYEKMQSDKGSIPDRFSAQQFSDYHSELNMSSLELGDSALYFCASSPTDYNGQFFGPGTRLTVL.